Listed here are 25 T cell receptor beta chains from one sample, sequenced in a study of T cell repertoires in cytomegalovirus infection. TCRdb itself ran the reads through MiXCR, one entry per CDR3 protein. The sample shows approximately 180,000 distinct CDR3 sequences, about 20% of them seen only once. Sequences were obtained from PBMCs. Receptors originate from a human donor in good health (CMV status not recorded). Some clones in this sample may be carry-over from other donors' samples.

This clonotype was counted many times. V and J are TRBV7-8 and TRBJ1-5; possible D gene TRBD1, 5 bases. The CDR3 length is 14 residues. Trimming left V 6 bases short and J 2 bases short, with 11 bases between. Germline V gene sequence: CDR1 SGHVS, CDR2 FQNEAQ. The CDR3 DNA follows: TGTGCCAGCAGTCCAGGGTCTCGCAATCAGCCCCAGCATTTT. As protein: CASSPGSRNQPQHF.

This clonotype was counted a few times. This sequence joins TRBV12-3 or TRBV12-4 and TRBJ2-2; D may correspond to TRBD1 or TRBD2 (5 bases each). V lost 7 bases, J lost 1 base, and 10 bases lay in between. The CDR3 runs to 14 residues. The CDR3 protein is CASIMGVNTGELFF. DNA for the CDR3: TGTGCCAGCATTATGGGGGTGAACACCGGGGAGCTGTTTTTT.

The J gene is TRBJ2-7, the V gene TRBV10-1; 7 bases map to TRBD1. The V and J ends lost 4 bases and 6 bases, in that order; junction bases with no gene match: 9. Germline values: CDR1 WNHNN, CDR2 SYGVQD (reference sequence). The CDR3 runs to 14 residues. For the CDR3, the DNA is TGCGCCAGCAGTGCAGGACAGGCGGGTGGCGAGCAGTACTTC. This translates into CASSAGQAGGEQYF.

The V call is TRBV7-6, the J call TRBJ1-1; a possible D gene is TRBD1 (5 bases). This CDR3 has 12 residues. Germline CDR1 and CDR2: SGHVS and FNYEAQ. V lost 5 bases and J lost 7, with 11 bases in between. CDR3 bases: TGTGCCAGCAGCCCGGAAGGGGATGAAGCTTTCTTT. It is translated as CASSPEGDEAFF. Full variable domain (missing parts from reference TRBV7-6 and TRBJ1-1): GAGVSQSPRYKVTKRGQDVALRCDPISGHVSLYWYRQALGQGPEFLTYFNYEAQQDKSGLPNDRFSAERPEGSISTLTIQRTEQRDSAMYRCASSPEGDEAFFGQGTRLTVV.

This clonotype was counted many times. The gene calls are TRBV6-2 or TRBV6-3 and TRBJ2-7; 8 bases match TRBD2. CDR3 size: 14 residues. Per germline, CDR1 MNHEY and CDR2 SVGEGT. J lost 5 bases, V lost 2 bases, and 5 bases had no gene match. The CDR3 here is CASSYPGRDDEQYF. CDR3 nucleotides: TGTGCCAGCAGTTACCCCGGGAGGGACGACGAGCAGTACTTC.

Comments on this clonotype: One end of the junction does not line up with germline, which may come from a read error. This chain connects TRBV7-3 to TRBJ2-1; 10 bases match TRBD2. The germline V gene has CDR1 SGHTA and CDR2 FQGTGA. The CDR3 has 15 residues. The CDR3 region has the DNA TGTGCCAGCAGCGCAACTAGCGGGAATAACAATGAGCAGCTCTTC. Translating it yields CASSATSGNNNEQLF.

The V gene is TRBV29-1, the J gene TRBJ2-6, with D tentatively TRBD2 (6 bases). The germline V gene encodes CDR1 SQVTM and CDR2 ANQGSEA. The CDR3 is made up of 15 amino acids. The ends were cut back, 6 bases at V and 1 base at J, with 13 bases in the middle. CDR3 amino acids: CSVGVGGSGANVLTF. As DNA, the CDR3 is TGCAGCGTGGGAGTTGGGGGGTCTGGGGCCAACGTCCTGACTTTC.

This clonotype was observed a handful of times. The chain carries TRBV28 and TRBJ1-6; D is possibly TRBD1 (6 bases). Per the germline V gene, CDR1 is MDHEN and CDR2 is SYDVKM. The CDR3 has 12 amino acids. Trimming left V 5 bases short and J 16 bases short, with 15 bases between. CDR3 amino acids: CASSRTQGSLHF. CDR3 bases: TGTGCCAGCAGTCGAACGCAGGGGAGTCTCCACTTT.

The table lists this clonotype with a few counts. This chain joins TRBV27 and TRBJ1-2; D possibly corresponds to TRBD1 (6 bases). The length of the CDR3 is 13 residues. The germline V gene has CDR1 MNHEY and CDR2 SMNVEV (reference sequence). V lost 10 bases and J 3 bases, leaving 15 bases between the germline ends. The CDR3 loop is CATRTDPDYGYTF. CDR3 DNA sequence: TGTGCCACTAGGACAGACCCTGACTATGGCTACACCTTC.

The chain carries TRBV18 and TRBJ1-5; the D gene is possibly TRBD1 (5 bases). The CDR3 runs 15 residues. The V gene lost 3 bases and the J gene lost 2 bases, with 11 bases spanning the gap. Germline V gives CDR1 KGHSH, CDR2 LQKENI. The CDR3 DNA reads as TGTGCCAGCTCACCCGGCGACAGCCGCAATCAGCCCCAGCATTTT. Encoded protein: CASSPGDSRNQPQHF. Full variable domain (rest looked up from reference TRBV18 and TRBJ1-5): NAGVMQNPRHLVRRRGQEARLRCSPMKGHSHVYWYRQLPEEGLKFMVYLQKENIIDESGMPKERFSAEFPKEGPSILRIQQVVRGDSAAYFCASSPGDSRNQPQHFGDGTRLSIL.

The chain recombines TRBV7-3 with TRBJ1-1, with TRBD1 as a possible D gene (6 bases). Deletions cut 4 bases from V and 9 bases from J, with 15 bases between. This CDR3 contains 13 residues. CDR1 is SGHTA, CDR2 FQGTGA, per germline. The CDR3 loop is CASSSGLGGQAFF. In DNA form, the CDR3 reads TGTGCCAGCAGCTCGGGGCTCGGGGGGCAAGCTTTCTTT.

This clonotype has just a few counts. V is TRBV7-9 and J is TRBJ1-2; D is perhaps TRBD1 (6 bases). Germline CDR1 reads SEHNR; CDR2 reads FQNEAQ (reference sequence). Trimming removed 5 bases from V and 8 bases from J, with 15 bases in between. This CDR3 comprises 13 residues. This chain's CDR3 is CASSGDDTGGYTF. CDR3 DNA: TGTGCCAGCAGCGGGGACGACACAGGGGGCTACACCTTC.

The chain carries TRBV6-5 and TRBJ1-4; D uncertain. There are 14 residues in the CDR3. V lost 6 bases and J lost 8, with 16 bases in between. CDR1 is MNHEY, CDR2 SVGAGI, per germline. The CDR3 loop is CASRRGPLVEKLFF. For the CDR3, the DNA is TGTGCCAGCAGACGAGGACCCTTAGTCGAAAAACTGTTTTTT.

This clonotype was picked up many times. The CDR3 sequence: CASSAMGRSEETQYF. CDR3 DNA sequence: TGTGCCAGCAGCGCAATGGGTCGGTCGGAAGAGACCCAGTACTTC. The J gene is TRBJ2-5, the V gene TRBV7-2; no clear D. Germline lookup yields CDR1 SGHTA and CDR2 FQGNSA. The CDR3 has 15 amino acids. Trimming took off 5 bases at V and 3 bases at J, with 16 bases between the two ends.

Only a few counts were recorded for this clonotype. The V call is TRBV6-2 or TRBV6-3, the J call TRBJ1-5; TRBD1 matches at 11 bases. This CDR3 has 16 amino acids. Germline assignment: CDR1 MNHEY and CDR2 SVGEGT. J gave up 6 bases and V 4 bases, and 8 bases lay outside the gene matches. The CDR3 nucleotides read TGTGCCAGCAGTTCTTACGGACAGGGGGCTGGTCAGCCCCAGCATTTT. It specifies CASSSYGQGAGQPQHF.

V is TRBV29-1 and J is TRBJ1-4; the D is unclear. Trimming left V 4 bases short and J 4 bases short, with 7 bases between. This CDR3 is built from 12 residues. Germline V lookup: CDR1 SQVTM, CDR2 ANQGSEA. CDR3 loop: CSVGQSNEKLFF. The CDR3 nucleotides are TGCAGCGTTGGGCAGAGTAATGAAAAACTGTTTTTT.

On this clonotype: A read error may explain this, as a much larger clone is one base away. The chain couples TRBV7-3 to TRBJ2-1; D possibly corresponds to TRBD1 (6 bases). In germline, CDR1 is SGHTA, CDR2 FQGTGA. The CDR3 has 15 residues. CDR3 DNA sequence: TGTGCCAGCAGCTTAACTCCAGGCCGGGACAATGTGCAGTTCTTC. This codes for CASSLTPGRDNVQFF.

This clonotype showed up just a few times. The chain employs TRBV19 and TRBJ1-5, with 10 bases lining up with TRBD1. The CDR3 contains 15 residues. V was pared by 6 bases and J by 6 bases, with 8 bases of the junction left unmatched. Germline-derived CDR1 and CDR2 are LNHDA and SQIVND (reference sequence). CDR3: CASRREGQGFQPQHF. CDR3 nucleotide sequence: TGTGCCAGTAGGAGAGAGGGACAGGGGTTTCAGCCCCAGCATTTT.

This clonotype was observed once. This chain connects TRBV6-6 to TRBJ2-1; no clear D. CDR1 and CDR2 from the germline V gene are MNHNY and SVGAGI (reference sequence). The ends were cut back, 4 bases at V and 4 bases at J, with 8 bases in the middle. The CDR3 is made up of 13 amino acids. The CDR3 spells CASSFDPYNEQFF. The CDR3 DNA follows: TGTGCCAGCAGTTTCGACCCTTACAATGAGCAGTTCTTC.

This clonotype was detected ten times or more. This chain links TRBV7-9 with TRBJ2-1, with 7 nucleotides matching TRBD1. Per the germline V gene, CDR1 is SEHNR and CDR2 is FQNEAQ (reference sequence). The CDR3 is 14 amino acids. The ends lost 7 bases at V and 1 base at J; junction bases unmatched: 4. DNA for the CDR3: TGTGCCAGCACACCGGGACAGTCCTACAATGAGCAGTTCTTC. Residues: CASTPGQSYNEQFF.

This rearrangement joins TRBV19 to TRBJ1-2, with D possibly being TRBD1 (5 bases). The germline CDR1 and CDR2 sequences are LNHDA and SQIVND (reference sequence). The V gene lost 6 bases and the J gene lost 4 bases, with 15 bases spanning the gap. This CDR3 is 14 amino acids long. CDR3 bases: TGTGCCAGTAGGGGGACGGGATCGGTCTATGGCTACACCTTC. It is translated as CASRGTGSVYGYTF.

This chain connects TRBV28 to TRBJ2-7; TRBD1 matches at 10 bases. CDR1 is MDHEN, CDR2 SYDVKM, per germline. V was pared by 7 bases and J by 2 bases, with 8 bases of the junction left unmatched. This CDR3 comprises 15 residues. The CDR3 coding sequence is TGTGCCAGCACCCCGGTAGGGACAGGGGCCTACGAGCAGTACTTC. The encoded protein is CASTPVGTGAYEQYF.

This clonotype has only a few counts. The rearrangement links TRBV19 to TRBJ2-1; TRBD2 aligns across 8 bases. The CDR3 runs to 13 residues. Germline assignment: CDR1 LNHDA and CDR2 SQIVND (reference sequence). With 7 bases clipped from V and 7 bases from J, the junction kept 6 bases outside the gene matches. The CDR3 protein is CASTSGGVNEQFF. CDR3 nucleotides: TGTGCCAGTACATCCGGGGGGGTTAATGAGCAGTTCTTC. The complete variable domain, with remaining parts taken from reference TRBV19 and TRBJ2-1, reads DGGITQSPKYLFRKEGQNVTLSCEQNLNHDAMYWYRQDPGQGLRLIYYSQIVNDFQKGDIAEGYSVSREKKESFPLTVTSAQKNPTAFYLCASTSGGVNEQFFGPGTRLTVL.

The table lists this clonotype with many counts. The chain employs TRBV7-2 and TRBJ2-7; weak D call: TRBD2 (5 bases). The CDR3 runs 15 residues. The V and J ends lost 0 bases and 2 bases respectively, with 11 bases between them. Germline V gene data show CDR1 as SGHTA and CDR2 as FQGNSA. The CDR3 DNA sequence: TGTGCCAGCAGCTTAGCCTTAGCGACTACCTACGAGCAGTACTTC. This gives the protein CASSLALATTYEQYF.

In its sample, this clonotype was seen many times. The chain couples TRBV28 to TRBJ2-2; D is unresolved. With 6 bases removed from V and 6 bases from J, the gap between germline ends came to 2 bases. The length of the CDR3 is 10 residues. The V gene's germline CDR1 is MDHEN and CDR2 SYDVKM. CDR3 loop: CASRAGELFF. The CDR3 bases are TGTGCCAGCAGGGCCGGGGAGCTGTTTTTT. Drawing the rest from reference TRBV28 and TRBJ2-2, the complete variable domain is DVKVTQSSRYLVKRTGEKVFLECVQDMDHENMFWYRQDPGLGLRLIYFSYDVKMKEKGDIPEGYSVSREKKERFSLILESASTNQTSMYLCASRAGELFFGEGSRLTVL.